The rows below give T cell receptor beta chains drawn from one sample of a study of blood T cell repertoires in COVID-19. Using immunoSEQ multiplex PCR, the repertoire was profiled, and TCRdb retains in-frame clones only, with some absent. The sample has about 230,000 clones; over 70% are singletons. Specimen: peripheral blood. The receptors stem from a woman at least 80 years old with acute or convalescent COVID-19. Both conserved end residues are trimmed from each CDR3.

>TRBV5-1
ASSLDGVAGNTIY
>TRBV27
ASAPITVYNEQF
>TRBV3-1/TRBV3-2
ASSQEDRGGGYT
>TRBV18
ASSPRTSGALQETQY
>TRBV28
ASRLGNLIYNSPLH
>TRBV3-1/TRBV3-2
ASSQNGLAGNEQF
>TRBV4-1
ASSQSGVRGMNTEAF
>TRBV6-1
ASSSDREVDEKLF
>TRBV19
ASSIDREGGQETQY
>TRBV7-3
ASSRDSNTGELF
>TRBV3-1/TRBV3-2
ASSHLNPGGEYGYT
>TRBV27
ASRNDRGFPYEQY
>TRBV5-6
ASSLGSGSSYEQY
>TRBV3-1/TRBV3-2
ASSQFLAGGVADTQY
>TRBV18
ASSIQGVNEQF
>TRBV7-2
ASSLQNSYATNYGYT
>TRBV19
ASSSQRGAYEQY
>TRBV19
ASSPGGSQETQY
>TRBV28
ASGNVGGY
>TRBV6-5
ASSYASGTGELF
>TRBV6-5
ANPGQGADKNIQY
>TRBV5-1
ASNGQGQGAPYGYT
>TRBV7-2
ASSLTLATSGKLF
>TRBV5-1
ASSLYRENTEAF
>TRBV7-2
ASSVRWGGTGESSPLH
>TRBV7-8
ASSLVLAGGTDTQY
>TRBV6-5
ASSPGGGLFNEQF
>TRBV7-2
ASSLGLAGEGETQY
>TRBV4-2
ASSQEPDRAQETQY
>TRBV7-9
ASSPGSLGEVQY
>TRBV7-6
ASSVVGTSINEQF
>TRBV2
ASSPWDRGQVETQY
>TRBV28
ASKLNTEAF
>TRBV4-2
ASSRPDSPNTEAF
>TRBV2
ASSRGGAHNEQF
>TRBV7-2
ASSLLGLAGGQEQF
>TRBV30
AWRPTGGHLYGYT
>TRBV12-3/TRBV12-4
ASSRQGFQPQH
>TRBV19
ASSGSSGGEQY
>TRBV7-9
ASRRSGGQFYGYT
>TRBV19
ASRWAGDGELF
>TRBV12-5
ASGLTREEPGANVLT
>TRBV27
ASTFSRGNTEAF
>TRBV7-8
ASSLGLAGVETQY
>TRBV29-1
SVEDQPTGYGYT
>TRBV19
ASSIDQAAVSYEQY
>TRBV5-1
ASSSGTSVTYEQY
>TRBV28
ASTSGPGVRYGYT
>TRBV10-3
AISEGGSQETQY
>TRBV5-1
ASSIATGQINEKLF
>TRBV7-2
ASSLAAGQGNEKLF